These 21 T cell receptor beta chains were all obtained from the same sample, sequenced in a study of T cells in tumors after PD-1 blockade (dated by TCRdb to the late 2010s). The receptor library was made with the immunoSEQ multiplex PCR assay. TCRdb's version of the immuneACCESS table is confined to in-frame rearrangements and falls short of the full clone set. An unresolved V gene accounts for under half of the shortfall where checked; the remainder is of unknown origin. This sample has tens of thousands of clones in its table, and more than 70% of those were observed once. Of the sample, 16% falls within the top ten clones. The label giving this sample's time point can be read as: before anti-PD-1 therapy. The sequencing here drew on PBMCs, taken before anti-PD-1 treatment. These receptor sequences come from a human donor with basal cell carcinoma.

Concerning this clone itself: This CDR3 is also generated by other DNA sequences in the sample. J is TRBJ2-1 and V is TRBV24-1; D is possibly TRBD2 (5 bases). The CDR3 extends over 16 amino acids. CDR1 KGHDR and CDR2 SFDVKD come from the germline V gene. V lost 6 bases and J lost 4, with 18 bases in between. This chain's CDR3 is CATSLGEGSAYNEQFF. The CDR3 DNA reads TGTGCCACCAGTCTCGGAGAGGGAAGCGCTTACAATGAGCAGTTCTTC.

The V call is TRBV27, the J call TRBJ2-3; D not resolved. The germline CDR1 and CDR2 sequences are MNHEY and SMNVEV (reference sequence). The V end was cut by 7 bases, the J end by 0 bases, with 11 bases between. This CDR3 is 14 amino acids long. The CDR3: CASMYRYSTDTQYF. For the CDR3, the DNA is TGTGCCAGCATGTATCGGTATAGCACAGATACGCAGTATTTT.

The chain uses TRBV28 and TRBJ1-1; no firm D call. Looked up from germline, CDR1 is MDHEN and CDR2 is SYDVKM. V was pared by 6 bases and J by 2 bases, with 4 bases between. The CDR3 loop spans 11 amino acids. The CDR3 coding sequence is TGTGCCAGCAGATTAAACACTGAAGCTTTCTTT. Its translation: CASRLNTEAFF.

The DNA of the CDR3 is TGCAGCGCCCCCGGGACAGGGGGCAGCTATGGCTACACCTTC. As protein: CSAPGTGGSYGYTF. The genes are TRBV29-1 and TRBJ1-2, with 12 nucleotides matching TRBD1. Germline assignment: CDR1 SQVTM and CDR2 ANQGSEA. The CDR3 is 14 amino acids. The V and J ends lost 7 bases and 4 bases, in that order; junction bases with no gene match: 7.

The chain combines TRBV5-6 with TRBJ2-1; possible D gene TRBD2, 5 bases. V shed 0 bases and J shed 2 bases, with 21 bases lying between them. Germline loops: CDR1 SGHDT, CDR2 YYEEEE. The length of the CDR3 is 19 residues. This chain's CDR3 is CASSLERKGPGTPYNEQFF. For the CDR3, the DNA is TGTGCCAGCAGCTTGGAGAGAAAGGGCCCGGGAACACCCTACAATGAGCAGTTCTTC.

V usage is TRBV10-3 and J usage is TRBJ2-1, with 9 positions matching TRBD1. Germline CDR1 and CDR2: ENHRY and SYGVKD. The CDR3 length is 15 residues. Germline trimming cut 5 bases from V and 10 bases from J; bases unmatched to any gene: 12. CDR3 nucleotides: TGTGCCATCAGTCCAGTGCGGGACAGGGTTCTAGAGCAGTTCTTC. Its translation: CAISPVRDRVLEQFF.

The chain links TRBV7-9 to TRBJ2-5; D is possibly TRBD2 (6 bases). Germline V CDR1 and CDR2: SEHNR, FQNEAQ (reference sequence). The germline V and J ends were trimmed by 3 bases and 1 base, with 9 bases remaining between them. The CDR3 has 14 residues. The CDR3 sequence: CASSFLGGQETQYF. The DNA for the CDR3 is TGTGCCAGCAGCTTTCTGGGGGGCCAAGAGACCCAGTACTTC.

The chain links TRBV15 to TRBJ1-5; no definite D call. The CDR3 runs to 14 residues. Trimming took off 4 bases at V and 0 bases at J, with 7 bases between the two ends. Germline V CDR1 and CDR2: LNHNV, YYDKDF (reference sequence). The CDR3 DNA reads TGTGCCACCAGCATCGAGAATAGCAATCAGCCCCAGCATTTT. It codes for CATSIENSNQPQHF.

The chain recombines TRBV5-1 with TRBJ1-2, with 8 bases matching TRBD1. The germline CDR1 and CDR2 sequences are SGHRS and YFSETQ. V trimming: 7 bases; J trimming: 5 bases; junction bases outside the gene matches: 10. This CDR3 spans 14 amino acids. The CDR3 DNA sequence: TGCGCCAGCTCACCGGGGACAGGTCGATATGGCTACACCTTC. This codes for CASSPGTGRYGYTF. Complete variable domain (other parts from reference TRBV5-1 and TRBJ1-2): KAGVTQTPRYLIKTRGQQVTLSCSPISGHRSVSWYQQTPGQGLQFLFEYFSETQRNKGNFPGRFSGRQFSNSRSEMNVSTLELGDSALYLCASSPGTGRYGYTFGSGTRLTVV.

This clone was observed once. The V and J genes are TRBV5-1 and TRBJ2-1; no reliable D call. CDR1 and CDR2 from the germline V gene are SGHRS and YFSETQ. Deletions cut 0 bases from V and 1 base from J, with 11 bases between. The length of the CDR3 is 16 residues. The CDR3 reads CASSLDSTTSYNEQFF. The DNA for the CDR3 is TGCGCCAGCAGCTTGGACAGTACCACATCCTACAATGAGCAGTTCTTC.

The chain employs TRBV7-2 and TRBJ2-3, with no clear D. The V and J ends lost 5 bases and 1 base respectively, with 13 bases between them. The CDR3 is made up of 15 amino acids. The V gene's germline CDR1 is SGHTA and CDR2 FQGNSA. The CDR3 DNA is TGTGCCAGCAGCCCGGTAGCATGGGGCACAGATACGCAGTATTTT. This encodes CASSPVAWGTDTQYF. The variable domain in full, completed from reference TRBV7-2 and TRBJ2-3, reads GAGVSQSPSNKVTEKGKDVELRCDPISGHTALYWYRQSLGQGLEFLIYFQGNSAPDKSGLPSDRFSAERTGGSVSTLTIQRTQQEDSAVYLCASSPVAWGTDTQYFGPGTRLTVL.

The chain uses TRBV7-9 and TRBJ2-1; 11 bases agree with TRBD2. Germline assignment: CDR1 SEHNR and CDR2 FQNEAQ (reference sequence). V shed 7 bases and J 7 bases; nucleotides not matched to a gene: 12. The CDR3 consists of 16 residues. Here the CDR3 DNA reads TGTGCCAGCACCTTCGTAGCGGGAGGGCCTCATAATGAGCAGTTCTTC. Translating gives CASTFVAGGPHNEQFF.

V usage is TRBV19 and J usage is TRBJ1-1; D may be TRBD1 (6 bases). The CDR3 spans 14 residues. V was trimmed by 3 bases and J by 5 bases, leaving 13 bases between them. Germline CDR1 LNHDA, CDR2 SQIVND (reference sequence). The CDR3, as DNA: TGTGCCAGTAGTATTTCGGGGGCGCGTACTGAAGCTTTCTTT. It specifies CASSISGARTEAFF.

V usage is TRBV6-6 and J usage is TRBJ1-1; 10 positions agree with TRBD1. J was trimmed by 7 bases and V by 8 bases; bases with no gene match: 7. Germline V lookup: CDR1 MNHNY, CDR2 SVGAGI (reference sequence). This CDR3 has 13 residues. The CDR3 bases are TGTGCCAGCGAAGACAGGGGGCTTGGTGAAGCTTTCTTT. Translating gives CASEDRGLGEAFF.

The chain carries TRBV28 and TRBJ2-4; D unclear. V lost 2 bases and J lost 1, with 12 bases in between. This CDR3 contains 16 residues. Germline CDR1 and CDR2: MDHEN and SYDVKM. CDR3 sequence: CASSLEVAGAKNIQYF. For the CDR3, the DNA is TGTGCCAGCAGTTTAGAGGTAGCCGGGGCCAAAAACATTCAGTACTTC.

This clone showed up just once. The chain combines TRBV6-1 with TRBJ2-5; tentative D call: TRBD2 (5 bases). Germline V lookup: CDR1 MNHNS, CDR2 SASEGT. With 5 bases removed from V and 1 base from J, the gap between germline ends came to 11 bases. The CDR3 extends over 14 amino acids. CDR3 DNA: TGTGCCAGCAGTAAGGACTTTTCCCAAGAGACCCAGTACTTC. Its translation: CASSKDFSQETQYF.

The CDR3 loop reads CSASKQETQYF. CDR3 nucleotide sequence: TGCAGTGCTAGCAAGCAGGAGACCCAGTACTTC. The chain joins TRBV20-1 to TRBJ2-5; D gene uncertain. V dropped 3 bases and J dropped 5 bases, with 7 bases sitting between them. Germline V lookup: CDR1 DFQATT, CDR2 SNEGSKA (reference sequence). The CDR3 length is 11 residues.

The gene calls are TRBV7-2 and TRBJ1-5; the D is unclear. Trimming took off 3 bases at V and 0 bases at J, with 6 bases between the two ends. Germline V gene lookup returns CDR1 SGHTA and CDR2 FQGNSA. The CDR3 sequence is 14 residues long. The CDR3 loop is CASSFLHSNQPQHF. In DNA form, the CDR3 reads TGTGCCAGCAGCTTTCTTCATAGCAATCAGCCCCAGCATTTT.

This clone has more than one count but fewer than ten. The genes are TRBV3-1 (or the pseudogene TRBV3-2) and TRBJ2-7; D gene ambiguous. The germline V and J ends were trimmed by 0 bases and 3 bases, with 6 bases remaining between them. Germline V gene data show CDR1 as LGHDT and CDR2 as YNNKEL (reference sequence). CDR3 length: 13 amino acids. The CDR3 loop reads CASSQDSRYEQYF. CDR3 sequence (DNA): TGTGCCAGCAGCCAAGATTCCCGCTACGAGCAGTACTTC.

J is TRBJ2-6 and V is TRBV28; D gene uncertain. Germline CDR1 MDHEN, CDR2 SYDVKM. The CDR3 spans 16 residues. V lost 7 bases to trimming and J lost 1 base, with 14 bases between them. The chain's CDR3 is CASKPLYDSGANVLTF. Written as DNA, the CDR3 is TGTGCCAGCAAGCCACTATACGATTCTGGGGCCAACGTCCTGACTTTC.

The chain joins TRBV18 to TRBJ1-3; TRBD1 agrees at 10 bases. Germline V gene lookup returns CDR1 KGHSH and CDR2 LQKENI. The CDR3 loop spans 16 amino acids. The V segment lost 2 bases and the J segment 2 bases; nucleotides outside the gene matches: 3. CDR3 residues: CASSPRQGAAGNTIYF. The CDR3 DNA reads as TGTGCCAGCTCACCAAGACAGGGGGCCGCTGGAAACACCATATATTTT.